This T cell receptor (beta chain) appears in the sequencing data of a study of Graves' ophthalmopathy and Graves' hyperthyroidism. The length of the CDR3 is 15 residues. Trimming shortened V by 1 base and J by 3 bases, and 12 bases separated the two germline ends. Per germline, CDR1 MNHNS and CDR2 SASEGT. RNA transcripts yielded amplified TCR beta CDR3 regions. Second-round multiplex PCR came after first-round RT-PCR with HTBI primers. TCRdb called the multiplex PCR reads again in MiXCR, with one record for every CDR3 protein. The sample holds about 600,000 distinct CDR3 sequences, under 40% seen once. This clonotype turned up a few times.

The receptor comes from an adult man with Graves' hyperthyroidism. The sample consisted of peripheral blood or thyroid tissue (not recorded which). The V and J genes are TRBV6-1 and TRBJ1-1, with D maybe TRBD1 (6 bases). CDR3 DNA sequence: TGTGCCAGCAGTGAAGATGGGGGCCGGGACACTGAAGCTTTCTTT. It yields the protein CASSEDGGRDTEAFF.